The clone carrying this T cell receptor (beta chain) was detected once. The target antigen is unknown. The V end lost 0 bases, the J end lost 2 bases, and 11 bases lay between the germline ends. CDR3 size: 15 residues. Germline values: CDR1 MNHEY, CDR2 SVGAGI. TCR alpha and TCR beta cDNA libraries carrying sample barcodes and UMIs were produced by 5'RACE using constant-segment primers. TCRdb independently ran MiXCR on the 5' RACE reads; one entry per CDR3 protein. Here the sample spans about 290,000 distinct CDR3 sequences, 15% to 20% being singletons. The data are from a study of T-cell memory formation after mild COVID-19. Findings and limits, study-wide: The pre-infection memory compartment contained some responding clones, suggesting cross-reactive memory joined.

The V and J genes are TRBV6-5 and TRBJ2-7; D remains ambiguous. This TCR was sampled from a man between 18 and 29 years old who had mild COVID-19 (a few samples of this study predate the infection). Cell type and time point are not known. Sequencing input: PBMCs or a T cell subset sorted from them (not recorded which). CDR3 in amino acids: CASSYSTAGTYEQYF. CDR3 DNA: TGTGCCAGCAGTTACTCGACCGCAGGAACCTACGAGCAGTACTTC.